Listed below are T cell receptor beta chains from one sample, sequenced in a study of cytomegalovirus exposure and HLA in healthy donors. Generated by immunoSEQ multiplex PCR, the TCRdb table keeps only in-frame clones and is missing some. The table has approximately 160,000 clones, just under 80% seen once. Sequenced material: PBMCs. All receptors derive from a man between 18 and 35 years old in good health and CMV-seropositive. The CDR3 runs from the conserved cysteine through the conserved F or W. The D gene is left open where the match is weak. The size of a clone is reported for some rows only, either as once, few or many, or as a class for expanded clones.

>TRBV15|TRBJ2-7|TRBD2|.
CATSSSLAGGPSSYEQYF
TGTGCCACCAGCAGCTCACTAGCGGGAGGGCCGAGCTCCTACGAGCAGTACTTC
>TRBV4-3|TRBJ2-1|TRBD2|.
CASSQEPGLANEQFF
TGCGCCAGCAGCCAAGAGCCGGGACTAGCGAATGAGCAGTTCTTC
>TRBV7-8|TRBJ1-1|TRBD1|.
CASSPEIPGTGRDTEAFF
TGTGCCAGCAGCCCCGAAATACCCGGGACAGGGAGGGACACTGAAGCTTTCTTT
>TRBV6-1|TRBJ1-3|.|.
CASSEVGLLSGNTIYF
TGTGCCAGCAGTGAAGTGGGCTTACTCTCTGGAAACACCATATATTTT
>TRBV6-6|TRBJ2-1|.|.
CASSYIVDEQFF
TGTGCCAGCAGTTACATTGTAGATGAGCAGTTCTTC
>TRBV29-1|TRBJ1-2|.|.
CSVEDWQGHYGYTF
TGCAGCGTTGAAGATTGGCAAGGACATTATGGCTACACCTTC
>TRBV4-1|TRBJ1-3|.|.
CASSLDGPSSGNTIYF
TGCGCCAGCAGCCTCGATGGGCCCTCCTCTGGAAACACCATATATTTT
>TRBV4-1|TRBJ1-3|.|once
CASSQDEGNTIYF
TGCGCCAGCAGCCAAGATGAGGGAAACACCATATATTTT
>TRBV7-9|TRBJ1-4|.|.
CASSSQTPRRGNEKLFF
TGTGCCAGCAGCTCGCAAACCCCCAGGCGTGGGAATGAAAAACTGTTTTTT
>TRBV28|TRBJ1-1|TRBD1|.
CASSPPDRDFTEAFF
TGTGCCAGCAGTCCTCCGGACAGGGACTTTACTGAAGCTTTCTTT
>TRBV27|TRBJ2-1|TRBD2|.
CASSLTQREGEQFF
TGTGCCAGCAGTTTAACCCAGCGGGAGGGTGAGCAGTTCTTC
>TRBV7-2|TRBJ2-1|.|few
CASSARRGGRGNEQFF
TGTGCCAGCAGCGCCCGAAGGGGGGGCCGTGGGAATGAGCAGTTCTTC
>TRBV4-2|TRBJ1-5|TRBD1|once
CASSQSDRVGTSNQPQHF
TGTGCCAGCAGCCAAAGTGACAGGGTAGGTACGAGCAATCAGCCCCAGCATTTT
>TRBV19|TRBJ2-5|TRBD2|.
CASSTMRLAGQETQYF
TGTGCCAGTAGTACTATGAGACTAGCGGGACAAGAGACCCAGTACTTC
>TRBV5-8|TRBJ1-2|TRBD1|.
CASSSDRWNGYTF
TGTGCCAGCAGCTCGGACAGGTGGAATGGCTACACCTTC
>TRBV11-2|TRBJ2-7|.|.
CASSLGFDSYEQYF
TGTGCCAGCAGCTTAGGTTTTGACAGCTACGAGCAGTACTTC
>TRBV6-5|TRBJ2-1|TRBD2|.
CASSGLGGGLNEQFF
TGTGCCAGCAGTGGGCTAGGCGGGGGGCTCAATGAGCAGTTCTTC
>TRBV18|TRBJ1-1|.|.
CASSPLQSQDTEAFF
TGTGCCAGCTCACCACTACAAAGTCAGGACACTGAAGCTTTCTTT